The table lists the clone carrying this TCR beta chain with a count of one. The data originate from a study of beta chain features in type 1 diabetes. Every bit of the isolated RNA underwent reverse transcription, so sequencing read expressed TCRB transcripts. Data came from immunoSEQ multiplex PCR; TCRdb stores just in-frame clones and leaves some out. The table includes 600,000 to 650,000 clones, 15% to 17% detected once. Germline CDR1 is SEHNR and CDR2 is FQNEAQ (reference sequence). The CDR3 runs to 15 residues. Trimming pared 4 bases from V and 1 base from J, leaving 13 bases between. The sequence was collected from a man aged 18 to 30 in good health. What was sequenced was naive CD4+ T cells from blood. This sequence joins TRBV7-9 and TRBJ1-1, with D tentatively TRBD1 (5 bases). CDR3 protein: CASSWQQVRNTEAFF. The CDR3 nucleotides are TGTGCCAGCAGCTGGCAACAGGTGAGGAACACTGAAGCTTTCTTT.